Listed here is a single T cell receptor (beta chain). What it binds is unknown. Researchers barred patients who had uncontrolled infection, other autoimmune disease, pregnancy or lactation. Used for diagnoses were clinical symptoms, serum thyroxine and TRAb, thyroid ultrasound and orbital computed tomography. The sample is drawn from a study of T cells in Graves' hyperthyroidism and ophthalmopathy. Study-wide points: Ophthalmopathy could be told apart from stable hyperthyroidism with a 13 V-J model.

Looked up from germline, CDR1 is MNHEY and CDR2 is SMNVEV (reference sequence). Trimming removed 2 bases from V and 6 bases from J, with 16 bases in between. The CDR3 runs 15 residues. It was RNA transcripts that yielded the amplified TCR beta CDR3 regions. TCR CDR3 regions were first amplified by RT-PCR with HTBI primers. TCRdb analysed the multiplex PCR reads with MiXCR anew, one entry per CDR3 protein. This table holds around 760,000 distinct CDR3 sequences, under 45% found once. The chain employs TRBV27 and TRBJ1-2, with D unresolved. Sequencing used blood. The sequence was obtained from a woman between 40 and 55 years old with Graves' hyperthyroidism. The CDR3 nucleotides are TGTGCCAGCAGTTTAATTCCCCCTCAGATCCATGGCTACACCTTC. Encoded protein: CASSLIPPQIHGYTF.